The table lists the clone carrying this T cell receptor (beta chain) with many counts. This record belongs to a study of kidney transplant recipient with SARS-CoV-2 infection. TCRdb itself ran the reads through MiXCR, one entry per CDR3 protein. Among approximately 250,000 distinct CDR3 sequences listed, 29% were seen once. The V end lost 1 base, the J end lost 1 base, and 7 bases lay between the germline ends. The CDR3 contains 14 residues. Germline CDR1 is MNHNY and CDR2 is SVGAGI (reference sequence). V usage is TRBV6-6 and J usage is TRBJ1-1; tentative D call: TRBD1 (6 bases). Sequencing was performed on a blood sample, taken at baseline and on day 111 from a kidney transplant recipient. This clonotype was sampled from a male patient in his 30s who had COVID-19 and was a kidney transplant recipient. Part of the T cells may come from the graft donor. The CDR3 DNA is TGTGCCAGCAGTTACTGGGGGGCGAACACTGAAGCTTTCTTT. This sequence encodes CASSYWGANTEAFF.